The 27 T cell receptor beta chains given below trace back to one sample, sequenced in a study of blood T cell repertoires in COVID-19. Assay: immunoSEQ multiplex PCR; the TCRdb copy retains only in-frame clones and omits some. The sample consists of 160,000 or so clones, under 90% of them appearing once. The sequenced sample consisted of PBMCs or T cells enriched from blood (not recorded which). These receptors originate from a woman between 50 and 59 years old who had recovered from COVID-19.

V usage is TRBV6-2 or TRBV6-3 and J usage is TRBJ2-7; D remains ambiguous. The CDR3 loop spans 14 amino acids. Trimming cost V 0 bases and J 0 bases, with 6 bases left between them. Germline V CDR1 and CDR2: MNHEY, SVGEGT. The CDR3 is CASSYSTNSYEQYF. As DNA, the CDR3 is TGTGCCAGCAGTTACTCGACAAACTCCTACGAGCAGTACTTC.

The V gene is TRBV5-1, the J gene TRBJ1-1, with a weak D call TRBD1 (5 bases). Germline-derived CDR1 and CDR2 are SGHRS and YFSETQ. The germline V and J ends were trimmed by 7 bases and 1 base, with 14 bases remaining between them. The CDR3 sequence is 14 residues long. The CDR3 reads CASCPPGGNTEAFF. The CDR3, as DNA: TGCGCCAGCTGCCCTCCCGGGGGGAACACTGAAGCTTTCTTT.

The V and J genes are TRBV6-5 and TRBJ2-4; a possible D gene is TRBD2 (6 bases). Trimming removed 4 bases from V and 1 base from J, with 11 bases in between. The germline V gene encodes CDR1 MNHEY and CDR2 SVGAGI. The CDR3 is made up of 15 amino acids. In DNA, the CDR3 is TGTGCCAGCAGTTTCGGGGGAGAGGCCAAAAACATTCAGTACTTC. It is translated as CASSFGGEAKNIQYF.

The chain is built from TRBV19 and TRBJ1-2; TRBD1 aligns across 7 bases. This CDR3 has 17 residues. J was trimmed by 2 bases and V by 0 bases; bases with no gene match: 9. Germline CDR1 and CDR2: LNHDA and SQIVND (reference sequence). The CDR3 region has the DNA TGTGCCAGTAGTATAGATCCCCCGACAGGGCGCAACTATGGCTACACCTTC. It yields the protein CASSIDPPTGRNYGYTF.

The rearrangement links TRBV4-3 to TRBJ2-1, with TRBD2 matching 8 bases. The germline V gene encodes CDR1 LGHNA and CDR2 YSLEER. This CDR3 spans 14 amino acids. J gave up 10 bases and V 1 base, and 6 bases lay outside the gene matches. In DNA form, the CDR3 reads TGCGCCAGCAGCCAAGGGGACGGCGGGGGGGAGCAGTTCTTC. This translates into CASSQGDGGGEQFF.

The chain carries TRBV28 and TRBJ1-1; tentatively, D is TRBD1 (5 bases). V lost 8 bases to trimming and J lost 7 bases, with 11 bases between them. This CDR3 contains 11 residues. CDR1 MDHEN and CDR2 SYDVKM come from the germline V gene. The CDR3 coding sequence is TGTGCCAGCGCCCCAGGGCGTGAAGCTTTCTTT. This gives the protein CASAPGREAFF.

This chain joins TRBV29-1 and TRBJ2-7; TRBD1 aligns across 10 bases. This CDR3 contains 12 residues. Germline CDR1 and CDR2: SQVTM and ANQGSEA. With 7 bases clipped from V and 3 bases from J, the junction kept 3 bases outside the gene matches. The CDR3 bases are TGCAGCGCCGGGACAGGGGTCTACGAGCAGTACTTC. This gives the protein CSAGTGVYEQYF.

The V gene is TRBV2, the J gene TRBJ1-2; the match to TRBD1 covers 11 bases. The CDR3 consists of 15 residues. Germline CDR1 is SNHLY and CDR2 is FYNNEI. V shed 6 bases, J shed 3 bases, and the junction held 6 bases outside the gene matches. In nucleotides, the CDR3 is TGTGCCAGCAGGAGGATGGGACAGGGGGACTATGGCTACACCTTC. Translated: CASRRMGQGDYGYTF.

This chain uses TRBV14 with TRBJ1-2; possibly TRBD1 for D (5 bases). The germline V and J ends were trimmed by 4 bases and 4 bases, with 13 bases remaining between them. The CDR3 totals 14 residues. Germline V gene data show CDR1 as SGHDN and CDR2 as FVKESK. The CDR3: CASSLARGGYGYTF. CDR3 DNA sequence: TGTGCCAGCAGCCTCGCCCGGGGGGGCTATGGCTACACCTTC.

The chain links TRBV3-1 (or the pseudogene TRBV3-2) to TRBJ1-3; D is ambiguous. Trimming shortened V by 4 bases and J by 4 bases, and 11 bases separated the two germline ends. The CDR3 consists of 14 residues. The germline V gene has CDR1 LGHDT and CDR2 YNNKEL (reference sequence). The CDR3 here is CASSPSHRGNTIYF. In DNA, the CDR3 is TGTGCCAGCAGCCCATCACATCGAGGAAACACCATATATTTT.

Within the sample, this clone is medium-sized. The rearrangement links TRBV6-2 or TRBV6-3 to TRBJ2-7, with TRBD1 matching over 7 bases. Trimming cost V 0 bases and J 6 bases; bases outside gene matches: 2. Looked up from germline, CDR1 is MNHEY and CDR2 is SVGEGT. The CDR3 contains 13 residues. CDR3 coding DNA: TGTGCCAGCAGTTACTCACAGGGGATCGAGCAGTACTTC. This translates into CASSYSQGIEQYF.

A few counts support this clone. One end of the junction does not line up with germline, which may come from a read error. DNA of the CDR3: TGTGCCAGCAGCGTAGATGAGGACGGACTTATCCAATTT. Protein product: CASSVDEDGLIQF. The gene calls are TRBV9 and TRBJ1-6; no definite D call. Germline-derived CDR1 and CDR2 are SGDLS and YYNGEE. The CDR3 runs to 13 residues.

V and J are TRBV19 and TRBJ2-5; possible D gene TRBD2, 7 bases. V lost 9 bases, J lost 5 bases, and 19 bases lay in between. There are 14 residues in the CDR3. Germline loops: CDR1 LNHDA, CDR2 SQIVND (reference sequence). This CDR3 reads CASRSRGAGETQYF. The CDR3 coding sequence is TGTGCCAGCCGGAGCCGGGGGGCGGGCGAGACCCAGTACTTC. The variable domain in full, with the rest retrieved from reference TRBV19 and TRBJ2-5, is DGGITQSPKYLFRKEGQNVTLSCEQNLNHDAMYWYRQDPGQGLRLIYYSQIVNDFQKGDIAEGYSVSREKKESFPLTVTSAQKNPTAFYLCASRSRGAGETQYFGPGTRLLVL.

CDR3 nucleotides: TGTGCCAGCAGCGTAGCGGGGGGGCTACCCCCCACAGATACGCAGTATTTT. Protein sequence: CASSVAGGLPPTDTQYF. The chain joins TRBV9 to TRBJ2-3; 8 bases agree with TRBD2. V dropped 0 bases and J dropped 2; count of bases not matched to a gene: 8. The CDR3 runs to 17 residues. Germline lookup yields CDR1 SGDLS and CDR2 YYNGEE.

This chain joins TRBV11-3 and TRBJ1-1; 7 positions agree with TRBD1. Per the germline V gene, CDR1 is SGHNT and CDR2 is YENEEA. Trimming took 5 bases from V and 4 from J; bases not matched to a gene: 10. The length of the CDR3 is 15 residues. CDR3 bases: TGTGCCAGCAGCCCCCTCGGACAGGTGGGCACTGAAGCTTTCTTT. Translation: CASSPLGQVGTEAFF.

Points on this clone: No DNA is shown, since the ends of the CDR3 on it are uncertain; the CDR3 is the one TCRdb lists. The chain joins TRBV28 to TRBJ1-2. 13 amino acids form the CDR3, both terminal residues included. Germline V lookup: CDR1 MDHEN, CDR2 SYDVKM. The CDR3 protein is CASSTSPNYGYTF.

This sequence joins TRBV10-3 and TRBJ2-7; 8 bases fit TRBD1. This CDR3 contains 14 residues. The V gene's germline CDR1 is ENHRY and CDR2 SYGVKD. Trimming at V came to 3 bases and at J to 4 bases, leaving 5 bases not matched to a gene. The CDR3 is CAISEETGGYEQYF. CDR3 DNA: TGTGCCATCAGTGAAGAAACAGGGGGGTACGAGCAGTACTTC.

A single count supports this clone. CDR3 nucleotide sequence: TGTGCCAGCACCCCGGGACAGGCGAGAACCGGGGAGCTGTTTTTT. It yields the protein CASTPGQARTGELFF. This chain joins TRBV7-8 and TRBJ2-2; 8 bases line up with TRBD1. This CDR3 comprises 15 residues. Trimming took 7 bases from V and 5 from J; bases not matched to a gene: 9. CDR1 and CDR2 (germline): SGHVS, FQNEAQ.

The gene calls are TRBV7-2 and TRBJ2-2, with TRBD2 identical over 8 bases. Per germline, CDR1 SGHTA and CDR2 FQGNSA. The V gene end was trimmed by 1 base and the J gene end by 6 bases; junction bases not matched to a gene: 10. The CDR3 has 17 residues. The CDR3 sequence is CASSLVLREVGSGELFF. CDR3 coding DNA: TGTGCCAGCAGCTTAGTCCTGCGGGAGGTCGGATCCGGGGAGCTGTTTTTT.

The rearrangement links TRBV5-1 to TRBJ2-1, with a tentative D call TRBD2 (6 bases). This CDR3 region has 15 residues. V was cut by 0 bases and J by 6 bases, with 13 bases left in between. The germline gives CDR1 SGHRS, CDR2 YFSETQ. The CDR3 sequence: CASSLADPSVNEQFF. In DNA form, the CDR3 reads TGCGCCAGCAGCTTGGCCGATCCTAGCGTCAATGAGCAGTTCTTC.

There are a few counts of this clone. The V and J genes are TRBV3-1 (or the pseudogene TRBV3-2) and TRBJ2-5; the D gene is possibly TRBD2 (7 bases). This CDR3 spans 14 amino acids. CDR1 and CDR2 from the germline V gene are LGHDT and YNNKEL (reference sequence). DNA for the CDR3: TGTCCCACCAGCCAAGGGAGGGGGGGGGAGACCCAGTACTTC. Amino acids: CPTSQGRGGETQYF.

This clone showed up just a few times. The genes are TRBV2 and TRBJ2-7, with 9 bases aligning to TRBD1. Trimming removed 6 bases from V and 4 bases from J; junction bases left unmatched: 4. This CDR3 has 13 amino acids. The germline V gene has CDR1 SNHLY and CDR2 FYNNEI. Written as DNA, the CDR3 is TGTGCCAGCAGCGCCGGGACAGGGTACGAGCAGTACTTC. Protein product: CASSAGTGYEQYF.

The genes are TRBV15 and TRBJ1-2; 8 positions match TRBD1. Trimming cost V 5 bases and J 3 bases; bases outside gene matches: 5. Germline assignment: CDR1 LNHNV and CDR2 YYDKDF (reference sequence). CDR3 length: 14 amino acids. The CDR3 DNA follows: TGTGCCACCAGCGAAGGACAGGGTTACTATGGCTACACCTTC. Translating gives CATSEGQGYYGYTF.

The chain is built from TRBV27 and TRBJ2-1, with 9 positions matching TRBD2. Per the germline V gene, CDR1 is MNHEY and CDR2 is SMNVEV (reference sequence). Germline trimming cut 2 bases from V and 3 bases from J; bases unmatched to any gene: 2. This CDR3 has 15 residues. DNA of the CDR3: TGTGCCAGCAGTTTACGAGCGGGGGGCTACAATGAGCAGTTCTTC. It specifies CASSLRAGGYNEQFF.

The chain carries TRBV3-1 (or the pseudogene TRBV3-2) and TRBJ2-6, with 11 bases matching TRBD1. CDR3 length: 17 amino acids. V lost 4 bases to trimming and J lost 4 bases; unmatched junction nucleotides: 6. Germline values: CDR1 LGHDT, CDR2 YNNKEL (reference sequence). CDR3 sequence (DNA): TGTGCCAGCAGCCGCGGACAGGGGGCAGCAGGGGCCAACGTCCTGACTTTC. It yields the protein CASSRGQGAAGANVLTF.

The chain couples TRBV6-6 to TRBJ2-1; tentative D call: TRBD2 (6 bases). The ends were cut back, 4 bases at V and 5 bases at J, with 12 bases in the middle. Germline V gene data show CDR1 as MNHNY and CDR2 as SVGAGI (reference sequence). This CDR3 is 14 amino acids long. The CDR3 region has the DNA TGTGCCAGCAGTTCCCCAGTAGCGGACAATGAGCAGTTCTTC. This sequence encodes CASSSPVADNEQFF.

The CDR3 DNA follows: TGTGCCAGCATCTCGACAGGGGGCTTGTCCCAGCATTTT. It codes for CASISTGGLSQHF. The chain is built from TRBV28 and TRBJ1-5; TRBD1 matches 10 bases. This CDR3 has 13 residues. Trimming at V came to 7 bases and at J to 11 bases, leaving 8 bases not matched to a gene. The V gene's germline CDR1 is MDHEN and CDR2 SYDVKM.